Below, 10 T cell receptor beta chains from the same sample are listed, as sequenced in a study of blood T cell repertoires in COVID-19. Generated by immunoSEQ multiplex PCR, the TCRdb table keeps only in-frame clones and is missing some. The sample lists more than 250,000 clones, nearly 90% seen once, with roughly 1.5% in the top ten. The sequenced material came from PBMCs or T cells enriched from blood (not recorded which). Receptor source: a woman aged 18 to 35 with acute COVID-19.

This clone has just a few counts. The V and J genes are TRBV18 and TRBJ1-1; D call uncertain. Trimming shortened V by 5 bases and J by 1 base, and 17 bases separated the two germline ends. CDR1 is KGHSH, CDR2 LQKENI, per germline. This CDR3 is 16 amino acids long. This CDR3 reads CASSKIKAGTNTEAFF. In DNA, the CDR3 is TGTGCCAGCTCAAAGATAAAGGCAGGAACGAACACTGAAGCTTTCTTT. Combining the CDR3 with reference TRBV18 and TRBJ1-1 gives the whole variable domain NAGVMQNPRHLVRRRGQEARLRCSPMKGHSHVYWYRQLPEEGLKFMVYLQKENIIDESGMPKERFSAEFPKEGPSILRIQQVVRGDSAAYFCASSKIKAGTNTEAFFGQGTRLTVV.

V gene TRBV6-5 combines with J gene TRBJ1-4; 7 bases map to TRBD1. Germline V gives CDR1 MNHEY, CDR2 SVGAGI. The CDR3 length is 14 residues. V was clipped by 6 bases and J by 4 bases; unmatched bases: 5. CDR3 coding DNA: TGTGCCAGCAGCCACAGGGGATATAATGAAAAACTGTTTTTT. Its protein product is CASSHRGYNEKLFF.

The chain recombines TRBV30 with TRBJ1-6; 7 bases match TRBD1. CDR3 size: 17 residues. Germline V gene data show CDR1 as GTSNPN and CDR2 as SVGIG (reference sequence). J was trimmed by 3 bases and V by 5 bases; bases with no gene match: 13. CDR3 DNA: TGTGCCTGGGACGGACAGGTTGGGGGGATCTATAATTCACCCCTCCACTTT. Encoded protein: CAWDGQVGGIYNSPLHF. Complete variable domain (other parts from reference TRBV30 and TRBJ1-6): SQTIHQWPATLVQPVGSPLSLECTVEGTSNPNLYWYRQAAGRGLQLLFYSVGIGQISSEVPQNLSASRPQDRQFILSSKKLLLSDSGFYLCAWDGQVGGIYNSPLHFGNGTRLTVT.

This chain uses TRBV5-1 with TRBJ2-5; tentatively, D is TRBD1 (6 bases). The V gene lost 0 bases and the J gene lost 9 bases, with 6 bases spanning the gap. CDR1 SGHRS and CDR2 YFSETQ come from the germline V gene. This CDR3 has 11 residues. The CDR3 region is CASSLGGPQYF. The CDR3 DNA follows: TGCGCCAGCAGCTTGGGGGGGCCCCAGTACTTC.

The chain is built from TRBV5-1 and TRBJ2-1, with D possibly matching TRBD1 (5 bases). Germline V gives CDR1 SGHRS, CDR2 YFSETQ. The CDR3 sequence is 15 residues long. Trimming removed 3 bases at V and 0 bases at J, with 10 bases between. As DNA, the CDR3 is TGCGCCAGCAGCTCGTTCGACAGCTCCTACAATGAGCAGTTCTTC. Its protein product is CASSSFDSSYNEQFF.

The chain recombines TRBV28 with TRBJ2-7, with 8 bases lining up with TRBD2. CDR3 length equals 16 residues. CDR1 is MDHEN and CDR2 is SYDVKM in the germline V gene. Losses at the gene ends were 8 bases for V and 6 bases for J; bases not matched to a gene: 18. The CDR3 loop reads CASPGVAGPGAVEQYF. For the CDR3, the DNA is TGTGCCAGCCCAGGAGTAGCGGGACCCGGGGCTGTCGAGCAGTACTTC.

V and J are TRBV6-5 and TRBJ1-1; possibly TRBD1 for D (6 bases). The CDR3 sequence is 15 residues long. Trimming cost V 2 bases and J 5 bases, with 15 bases left between them. CDR1 is MNHEY, CDR2 SVGAGI, per germline. CDR3 DNA: TGTGCCAGCAGTTACACGCCCCTAGGGGGAACTGAAGCTTTCTTT. As protein: CASSYTPLGGTEAFF.

This chain joins TRBV11-2 and TRBJ2-1, with 10 bases identical to TRBD2. This CDR3 region has 17 residues. The J segment lost 5 bases and the V segment lost 3 bases, leaving 10 bases of the junction unmatched. Germline assignment: CDR1 SGHAT and CDR2 FQNNGV. CDR3 nucleotide sequence: TGTGCCAGCAGCTTCCTAGCTAGCGGGAGCTTGAACAATGAGCAGTTCTTC. Its translation: CASSFLASGSLNNEQFF.

The chain uses TRBV9 and TRBJ1-1; the D gene is possibly TRBD1 (6 bases). CDR3 length: 15 residues. The V and J ends lost 0 bases and 1 base respectively, with 10 bases between them. Germline V gives CDR1 SGDLS, CDR2 YYNGEE. CDR3 region: CASSVDQGRNTEAFF. The DNA of the CDR3 is TGTGCCAGCAGCGTAGATCAGGGGAGGAACACTGAAGCTTTCTTT.

The table lists this clone with a few counts. J is TRBJ1-5 and V is TRBV28; 8 bases agree with TRBD1. J gave up 3 bases and V 4 bases, and 11 bases lay outside the gene matches. This CDR3 is built from 17 residues. Germline-derived CDR1 and CDR2 are MDHEN and SYDVKM. CDR3 DNA sequence: TGTGCCAGCAGTTCACCCAGGGGGCCGGGTATCAATCAGCCCCAGCATTTT. Its protein is CASSSPRGPGINQPQHF.